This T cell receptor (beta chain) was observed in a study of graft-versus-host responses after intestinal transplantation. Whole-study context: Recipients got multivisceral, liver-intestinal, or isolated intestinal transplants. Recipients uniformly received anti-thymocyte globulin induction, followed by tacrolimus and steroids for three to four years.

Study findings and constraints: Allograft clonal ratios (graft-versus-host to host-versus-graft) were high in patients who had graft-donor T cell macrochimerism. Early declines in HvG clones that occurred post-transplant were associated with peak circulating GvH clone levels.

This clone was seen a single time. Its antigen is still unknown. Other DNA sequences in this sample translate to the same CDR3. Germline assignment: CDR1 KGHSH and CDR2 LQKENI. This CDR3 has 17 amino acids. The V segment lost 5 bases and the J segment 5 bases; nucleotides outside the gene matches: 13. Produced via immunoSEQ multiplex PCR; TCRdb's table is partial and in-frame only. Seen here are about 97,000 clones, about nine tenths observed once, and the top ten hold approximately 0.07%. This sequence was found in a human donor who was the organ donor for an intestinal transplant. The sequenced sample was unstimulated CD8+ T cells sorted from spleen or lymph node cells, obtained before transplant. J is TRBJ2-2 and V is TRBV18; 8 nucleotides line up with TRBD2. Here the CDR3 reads CASSLSPGGRSTGELFF. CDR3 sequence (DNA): TGTGCCAGCTCATTGTCACCTGGCGGGAGGTCTACCGGGGAGCTGTTTTTT.